The 30 T cell receptor beta chains presented below share a single source sample, sequenced in a study of CD8+CD57+ T cells in acquired aplastic anemia. The TCR beta profiling, which covered VDJ combination and CDR3 sequence, was carried out using genomic DNA as the template. TCRdb re-called the reads through MiXCR, storing one row per CDR3 protein. The table has 62,000 or so distinct CDR3 sequences, 50% to 55% seen once; the top ten hold 6.5% to 9.5%. The sample comprised sorted CD4+, CD8+, or CD8+CD57+ T cells (not recorded which) from PBMCs. Receptors originate from a human donor in good health, serving as a control.

On this clonotype itself: This is likely a read error, given that the CDR3 carries no conserved phenylalanine or tryptophan at its end. V is TRBV7-9 and J is TRBJ1-1; D gene ambiguous. V was trimmed by 9 bases and J by 1 base, leaving 12 bases between them. Germline V CDR1 and CDR2: SEHNR, FQNEAQ (reference sequence). The CDR3 contains 13 residues. In DNA, the CDR3 is TGTGCCAGTAGGAATTATTGGAACACTGAAGCTTTCTTA. This codes for CASRNYWNTEAFL.

The chain couples TRBV20-1 to TRBJ2-3; 10 bases are shared with TRBD1. Losses at the gene ends were 6 bases for V and 2 bases for J; bases not matched to a gene: 8. Germline CDR1 DFQATT, CDR2 SNEGSKA (reference sequence). The CDR3 loop spans 15 amino acids. CDR3 in amino acids: CSAVTGTGATDTQYF. DNA for the CDR3: TGCAGTGCCGTCACCGGGACAGGGGCCACAGATACGCAGTATTTT.

This clonotype is medium-sized in the sample. This chain connects TRBV24-1 to TRBJ2-1; perhaps D is TRBD1 or TRBD2 (6 bases each). V lost 4 bases, J lost 4 bases, and 13 bases lay in between. The germline CDR1 and CDR2 sequences are KGHDR and SFDVKD. This CDR3 region has 15 residues. The CDR3 DNA follows: TGTGCCACCAGTGACGGGGGCTTGAAGTACAATGAGCAGTTCTTC. This translates into CATSDGGLKYNEQFF.

Details on this clonotype: Since a much larger clone is just one base distant, this may be a read error. The rearrangement links TRBV9 to TRBJ1-2; TRBD1 might be the D (5 bases). Germline V gives CDR1 SGDLS, CDR2 YYNGEE. The CDR3 consists of 14 residues. Here the CDR3 DNA reads TGTGCCGGCAGCGTAGTGGACACAGAATATGGCTACATCTTC. It translates to CAGSVVDTEYGYIF.

The V call is TRBV2, the J call TRBJ1-2; maybe TRBD1 (6 bases). The V and J ends lost 7 bases and 1 base respectively, with 16 bases between them. From germline, CDR1 is SNHLY and CDR2 FYNNEI. CDR3 length: 15 amino acids. The chain's CDR3 is CASTEGGLNNYGYTF. The DNA of the CDR3 is TGTGCCAGCACCGAGGGGGGACTGAATAACTATGGCTACACCTTC.

The gene calls are TRBV19 and TRBJ2-5; 8 bases line up with TRBD1. This CDR3 contains 15 residues. The V gene end was trimmed by 5 bases and the J gene end by 5 bases; junction bases not matched to a gene: 10. Germline CDR1 LNHDA, CDR2 SQIVND (reference sequence). The chain's CDR3 is CASSLRGRGLETQYF. As DNA, the CDR3 is TGTGCCAGTAGTCTCCGCGGCAGGGGGCTTGAGACCCAGTACTTC.

V usage is TRBV29-1 and J usage is TRBJ2-7; tentative D call: TRBD1 (5 bases). There are 12 residues in the CDR3. Germline CDR1 and CDR2: SQVTM and ANQGSEA. Trimming took off 1 base at V and 3 bases at J, with 7 bases between the two ends. The CDR3 coding sequence is TGCAGCGTTGAAGGCAGGGACTACGAGCAGTACTTC. This encodes CSVEGRDYEQYF.

This clonotype occurred many times. The chain uses TRBV13 and TRBJ2-5, with 10 bases aligning to TRBD2. The CDR3 is 18 residues long. V dropped 0 bases and J dropped 2; count of bases not matched to a gene: 9. CDR1 PRHDT and CDR2 FYEKMQ come from the germline V gene (reference sequence). The CDR3 here is CASSLGPSSGGLQETQYF. The CDR3 DNA is TGTGCCAGCAGCTTAGGCCCAAGTAGCGGGGGGTTACAAGAGACCCAGTACTTC.

This clonotype was observed once. One end of the junction does not line up with germline, which may come from a read error. This chain connects TRBV29-1 to TRBJ2-1; tentative D call: TRBD1 (5 bases). Germline-derived CDR1 and CDR2 are SQVTM and ANQGSEA. The CDR3 has 9 residues. This chain's CDR3 is CSVEDQGSF. The CDR3 DNA sequence: TGCAGCGTTGAAGATCAGGGCAGCTTC.

The genes are TRBV2 and TRBJ2-7; TRBD1 is a possible D gene (5 bases). The germline CDR1 and CDR2 sequences are SNHLY and FYNNEI. CDR3 length equals 12 residues. Trimming stripped 6 bases from V and 0 bases from J, with 6 bases between. CDR3 residues: CASRDSSYEQYF. CDR3 bases: TGTGCCAGCAGAGACAGCTCCTACGAGCAGTACTTC.

This clonotype occurred many times. The chain recombines TRBV12-3 or TRBV12-4 with TRBJ1-2; D might be TRBD1 (6 bases). The CDR3 is 13 residues long. The V and J ends lost 10 bases and 2 bases respectively, with 14 bases between them. The CDR3 DNA follows: TGTGCCATCCGGGACAACCCCAACTATGGCTACACCTTC. Residues: CAIRDNPNYGYTF.

J is TRBJ2-1 and V is TRBV20-1; 7 bases align to TRBD2. V shed 7 bases, J shed 6 bases, and the junction held 12 bases outside the gene matches. This CDR3 is 14 amino acids long. The V gene's germline CDR1 is DFQATT and CDR2 SNEGSKA (reference sequence). CDR3 sequence reads: CSGSPGGLSNEQFF. The CDR3 DNA reads as TGCAGTGGTAGTCCGGGGGGATTGAGCAATGAGCAGTTCTTC.

The chain carries TRBV25-1 and TRBJ1-5, with D tentatively TRBD1 (6 bases). Trimming removed 4 bases at V and 4 bases at J, with 8 bases between. This CDR3 is 13 amino acids long. The germline V gene encodes CDR1 MGHDK and CDR2 SYGVNS. CDR3 DNA: TGTGCCAGCAGTGGGCAGGGGAATCAGCCCCAGCATTTT. This gives the protein CASSGQGNQPQHF.

The rearrangement uses TRBV7-9 and TRBJ2-2; D is unresolved. This CDR3 spans 12 amino acids. Per the germline V gene, CDR1 is SEHNR and CDR2 is FQNEAQ (reference sequence). The V end was cut by 4 bases, the J end by 7 bases, with 7 bases between. The CDR3 coding sequence is TGTGCCAGCAGCTATTACCGCGGGGAGCTGTTTTTT. Protein product: CASSYYRGELFF.

This clonotype was recorded at least ten times. This chain links TRBV6-2 or TRBV6-3 with TRBJ2-1; 9 nucleotides line up with TRBD1. Trimming took 6 bases from V and 8 from J; bases not matched to a gene: 14. Germline values: CDR1 MNHEY, CDR2 SVGEGT. The CDR3 length is 16 residues. CDR3 coding DNA: TGTGCCAGCAGATCACCGGGACAGGGTAATAGTGATGAGCAGTTCTTC. This encodes CASRSPGQGNSDEQFF.

The rearrangement uses TRBV15 and TRBJ2-7, with D uncertain. The V end was cut by 5 bases, the J end by 3 bases, with 14 bases between. Germline CDR1 and CDR2: LNHNV and YYDKDF (reference sequence). The CDR3 length is 14 residues. The CDR3 DNA follows: TGTGCCACCAGCGAAGAAGTTACTAACTACGAGCAGTACTTC. Amino acids: CATSEEVTNYEQYF. Using reference TRBV15 and TRBJ2-7 for the parts outside the CDR3, the full variable domain is DAMVIQNPRYQVTQFGKPVTLSCSQTLNHNVMYWYQQKSSQAPKLLFHYYDKDFNNEADTPDNFQSRRPNTSFCFLDIRSPGLGDTAMYLCATSEEVTNYEQYFGPGTRLTVT.

This clonotype is labeled as medium-sized (0.01 to 0.1%). The gene calls are TRBV19 and TRBJ2-1; 9 nucleotides match TRBD2. Germline CDR1 LNHDA, CDR2 SQIVND (reference sequence). V lost 5 bases and J lost 4; bases outside the gene matches: 6. CDR3 length equals 15 residues. The CDR3 region has the DNA TGTGCCAGTAGTCTAGCGGGGTCATCTTACAATGAGCAGTTCTTC. Encoded protein: CASSLAGSSYNEQFF.

The genes are TRBV10-3 and TRBJ2-1, with unresolved D. Germline V gene lookup returns CDR1 ENHRY and CDR2 SYGVKD. Trimming cost V 3 bases and J 2 bases, with 2 bases left between them. The CDR3 totals 12 residues. This chain's CDR3 is CAISDTYNEQFF. CDR3 in DNA: TGTGCCATCAGTGATACCTACAATGAGCAGTTCTTC.

The chain carries TRBV11-2 and TRBJ1-2, with D perhaps matching TRBD1 (5 bases). V was trimmed by 8 bases and J by 4 bases, leaving 20 bases between them. The V gene's germline CDR1 is SGHAT and CDR2 FQNNGV. CDR3 length: 15 residues. The CDR3 sequence: CASRYKAGDRYGYTF. CDR3 nucleotides: TGTGCCAGCCGCTACAAAGCGGGGGATCGCTATGGCTACACCTTC.

CDR3: CASSLYGAEGYTF. DNA for the CDR3: TGTGCCAGCAGCTTATATGGGGCGGAAGGCTACACCTTC. The chain employs TRBV7-6 and TRBJ1-2; possibly TRBD1 for D (5 bases). This CDR3 has 13 amino acids. CDR1 and CDR2 (germline): SGHVS, FNYEAQ. Trimming pared 2 bases from V and 8 bases from J, leaving 12 bases between.

J is TRBJ2-7 and V is TRBV2, with TRBD2 matching over 8 bases. The V gene's germline CDR1 is SNHLY and CDR2 FYNNEI. Unmatched junction bases numbered 9, after V lost 6 bases and J lost 2 bases. This CDR3 has 15 residues. This chain's CDR3 is CASRDTSGGTYEQYF. The CDR3 region has the DNA TGTGCCAGCAGGGATACTAGCGGAGGCACCTACGAGCAGTACTTC.

The chain uses TRBV19 and TRBJ1-4, with TRBD1 as a possible D gene (6 bases). The length of the CDR3 is 15 residues. CDR1 LNHDA and CDR2 SQIVND come from the germline V gene (reference sequence). V lost 6 bases and J 0 bases, leaving 11 bases between the germline ends. CDR3 DNA sequence: TGTGCCAGTAGATCAGGGGATGCAACTAATGAAAAACTGTTTTTT. Protein product: CASRSGDATNEKLFF.

This sequence joins TRBV24-1 and TRBJ2-1; no clear D. CDR1 KGHDR and CDR2 SFDVKD come from the germline V gene. This CDR3 has 12 residues. Trimming pared 5 bases from V and 6 bases from J, leaving 7 bases between. The CDR3 nucleotides read TGTGCCACCAGTGGCCCATTCAATGAGCAGTTCTTC. Protein product: CATSGPFNEQFF.

The chain has TRBV24-1 and TRBJ2-7; no clear D gene. V was trimmed by 4 bases and J by 8 bases, leaving 8 bases between them. Germline assignment: CDR1 KGHDR and CDR2 SFDVKD. The CDR3 runs 11 residues. The DNA for the CDR3 is TGTGCCACCAGTGACGATTACAAGCAGTACTTC. Protein: CATSDDYKQYF.

This clonotype was observed many times. The gene calls are TRBV4-2 and TRBJ2-5, with D tentatively TRBD1 (6 bases). There are 14 residues in the CDR3. The ends were cut back, 3 bases at V and 1 base at J, with 9 bases in the middle. Germline values: CDR1 LGHNA, CDR2 YNFKEQ. CDR3 residues: CASSHSRGQETQYF. The CDR3 nucleotides are TGTGCCAGCAGCCACAGCAGGGGCCAAGAGACCCAGTACTTC.

This clonotype has ten or more counts. The chain employs TRBV5-1 and TRBJ2-7, with D perhaps TRBD1 or TRBD2 (5 bases each). Germline V gives CDR1 SGHRS, CDR2 YFSETQ. This CDR3 region has 16 residues. Trimming removed 0 bases at V and 1 base at J, with 14 bases between. The CDR3 here is CASSLDSGTVSYEQYF. CDR3 sequence (DNA): TGCGCCAGCAGCTTGGATTCCGGGACGGTTTCCTACGAGCAGTACTTC. The full variable domain, with the rest looked up from reference TRBV5-1 and TRBJ2-7, is KAGVTQTPRYLIKTRGQQVTLSCSPISGHRSVSWYQQTPGQGLQFLFEYFSETQRNKGNFPGRFSGRQFSNSRSEMNVSTLELGDSALYLCASSLDSGTVSYEQYFGPGTRLTVT.

The rearrangement links TRBV4-1 to TRBJ1-1; D may be TRBD1 (5 bases). Germline V gene data show CDR1 as MGHRA and CDR2 as YSYEKL. This CDR3 region has 17 residues. Deletions cut 0 bases from V and 1 base from J, with 15 bases between. For the CDR3, the DNA is TGCGCCAGCAGCCAAGAGGGTCGGGGCAGGAGGAACACTGAAGCTTTCTTT. It translates to CASSQEGRGRRNTEAFF.

The chain joins TRBV10-3 to TRBJ1-2; 9 bases fit TRBD1. Germline CDR1 is ENHRY and CDR2 is SYGVKD. The CDR3 totals 15 residues. The ends lost 3 bases at V and 4 bases at J; junction bases unmatched: 6. CDR3 amino acids: CAISERDRVFYGYTF. CDR3 nucleotides: TGTGCCATCAGTGAAAGGGACAGGGTTTTCTATGGCTACACCTTC.

This clonotype was seen once. J is TRBJ2-7 and V is TRBV7-6, with 9 bases identical to TRBD1. The CDR3 is 15 amino acids. V lost 4 bases, J lost 5 bases, and 9 bases stayed unmatched. CDR1 SGHVS and CDR2 FNYEAQ come from the germline V gene. The CDR3 sequence is CASSYRPGQGNEQYF. Written as DNA, the CDR3 is TGTGCCAGCAGCTACCGTCCGGGACAGGGAAACGAGCAGTACTTC. The whole variable domain, filled in from reference TRBV7-6 and TRBJ2-7, reads GAGVSQSPRYKVTKRGQDVALRCDPISGHVSLYWYRQALGQGPEFLTYFNYEAQQDKSGLPNDRFSAERPEGSISTLTIQRTEQRDSAMYRCASSYRPGQGNEQYFGPGTRLTVT.

V gene TRBV10-3 combines with J gene TRBJ2-7; 9 nucleotides line up with TRBD1. V shed 3 bases and J 3 bases; nucleotides not matched to a gene: 3. The CDR3 is made up of 14 amino acids. Germline CDR1 is ENHRY and CDR2 is SYGVKD. CDR3 nucleotides: TGTGCCATCAGTGACCAGACAGGGGGCTACGAGCAGTACTTC. It translates to CAISDQTGGYEQYF.